This entry is about one TCR beta chain. The CDR3 has 11 amino acids. Germline CDR1 is SQVTM and CDR2 is ANQGSEA. V was cut by 8 bases and J by 5 bases, with 10 bases left in between. The sample is drawn from a study of shared T cell receptors in the human thymus. The table came from immunoSEQ multiplex PCR; TCRdb's copy has only in-frame clones and leaves some out. The sample lists hundreds of thousands of clones; about four fifths were seen once. The sample was also linked to a second study, of human thymus T cells. That paper states: Thymus tissue was removed during corrective cardiac surgery. Thymic repertoires overlap heavily among unrelated individuals, related research has reported.

The sequencing sample was made of thymocytes. The gene calls are TRBV29-1 and TRBJ2-1; maybe TRBD2 (6 bases). This receptor was taken from a boy younger than two with a congenital heart defect. DNA of the CDR3: TGCAGCCCGGAGCGGGACAATGAGCAGTTCTTC. Translation: CSPERDNEQFF.